Detailed here is one T cell receptor (beta chain). What it binds is unknown. The data stem from a study of T cells after yellow fever vaccination. Points from the study as a whole: Most primary-vaccination clones reappeared after the booster (about 97% CD4, more than 70% CD8). By day 5 rather than day 15, the secondary response had peaked, though it was weaker. Some clonotypes were seen in both the CD4 and the CD8 compartments. These made up a small share and likely arose from convergent recombination.

TCRdb fed the 5' RACE reads into MiXCR, producing one record per CDR3 protein. Of roughly 240,000 distinct CDR3 sequences detected, roughly 6.8% appear once; the ten largest clones hold approximately 0.99%. This CDR3 comprises 15 residues. The germline CDR1 and CDR2 sequences are SEHNR and FQNEAQ (reference sequence). J lost 5 bases, V lost 1 base, and 5 bases had no gene match. The J gene is TRBJ2-5, the V gene TRBV7-9; 9 bases line up with TRBD1. The source was CD4+ T cells sorted from PBMCs, collected on the day of the yellow fever booster vaccination. This TCR was recovered from a man younger than 45 who received the YFV17D yellow fever vaccine. The CDR3 sequence is CASSLDLGQGETQYF. The CDR3 region has the DNA TGTGCCAGCAGCTTAGATCTGGGACAGGGTGAGACCCAGTACTTC.